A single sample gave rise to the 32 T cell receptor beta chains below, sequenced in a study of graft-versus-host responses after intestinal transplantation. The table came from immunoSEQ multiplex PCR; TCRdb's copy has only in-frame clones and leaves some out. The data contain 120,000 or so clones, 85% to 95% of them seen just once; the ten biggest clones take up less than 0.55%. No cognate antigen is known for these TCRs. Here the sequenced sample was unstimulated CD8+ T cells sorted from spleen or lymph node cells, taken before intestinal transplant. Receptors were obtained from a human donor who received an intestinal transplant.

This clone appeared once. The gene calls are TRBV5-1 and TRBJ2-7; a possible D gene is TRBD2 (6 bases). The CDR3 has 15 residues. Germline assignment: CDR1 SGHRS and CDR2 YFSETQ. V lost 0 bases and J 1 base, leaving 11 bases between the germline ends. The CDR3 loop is CASSLAGTQSYEQYF. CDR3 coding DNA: TGCGCCAGCAGCTTGGCCGGGACTCAATCCTACGAGCAGTACTTC.

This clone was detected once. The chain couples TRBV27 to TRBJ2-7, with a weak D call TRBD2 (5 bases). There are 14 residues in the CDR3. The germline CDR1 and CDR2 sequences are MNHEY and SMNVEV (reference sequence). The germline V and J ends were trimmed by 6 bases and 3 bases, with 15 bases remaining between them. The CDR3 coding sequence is TGTGCCAGCAGGTCCGCGGACTTAAACTACGAGCAGTACTTC. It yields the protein CASRSADLNYEQYF.

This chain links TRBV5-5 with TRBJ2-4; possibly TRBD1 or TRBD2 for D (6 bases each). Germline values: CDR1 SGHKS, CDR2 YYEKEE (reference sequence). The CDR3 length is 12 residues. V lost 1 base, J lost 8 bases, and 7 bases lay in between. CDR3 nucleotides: TGTGCCAGCAGCTTGAGGGGGGACATTCAGTACTTC. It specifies CASSLRGDIQYF. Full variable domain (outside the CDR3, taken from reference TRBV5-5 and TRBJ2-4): DAGVTQSPTHLIKTRGQQVTLRCSPISGHKSVSWYQQVLGQGPQFIFQYYEKEERGRGNFPDRFSARQFPNYSSELNVNALLLGDSALYLCASSLRGDIQYFGAGTRLSVL.

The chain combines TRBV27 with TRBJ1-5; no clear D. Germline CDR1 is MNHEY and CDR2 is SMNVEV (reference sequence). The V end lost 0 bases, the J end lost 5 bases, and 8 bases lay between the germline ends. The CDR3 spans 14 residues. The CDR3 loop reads CASSLSGLYQPQHF. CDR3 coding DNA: TGTGCCAGCAGTTTATCAGGGTTGTATCAGCCCCAGCATTTT.

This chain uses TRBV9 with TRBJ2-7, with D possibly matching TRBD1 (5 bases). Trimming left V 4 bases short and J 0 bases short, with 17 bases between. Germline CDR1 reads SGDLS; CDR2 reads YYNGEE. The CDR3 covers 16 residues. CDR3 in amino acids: CASSPRDSFFSYEQYF. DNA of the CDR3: TGTGCCAGCAGCCCACGTGACAGTTTTTTCTCCTACGAGCAGTACTTC.

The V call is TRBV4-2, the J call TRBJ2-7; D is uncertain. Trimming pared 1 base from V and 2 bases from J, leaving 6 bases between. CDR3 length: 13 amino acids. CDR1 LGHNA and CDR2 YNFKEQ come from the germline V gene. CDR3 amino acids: CASSQAGPYEQYF. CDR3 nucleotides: TGTGCCAGCAGCCAAGCCGGGCCCTACGAGCAGTACTTC.

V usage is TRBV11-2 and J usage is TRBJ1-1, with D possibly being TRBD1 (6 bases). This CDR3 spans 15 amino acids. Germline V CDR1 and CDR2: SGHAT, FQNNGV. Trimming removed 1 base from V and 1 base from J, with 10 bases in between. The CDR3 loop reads CASSLVDSWNTEAFF. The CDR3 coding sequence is TGTGCCAGCAGCTTAGTGGACAGCTGGAACACTGAAGCTTTCTTT.

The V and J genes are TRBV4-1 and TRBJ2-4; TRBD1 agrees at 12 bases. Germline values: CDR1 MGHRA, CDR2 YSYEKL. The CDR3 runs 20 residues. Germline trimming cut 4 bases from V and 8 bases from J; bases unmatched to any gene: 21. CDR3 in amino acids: CASSPTPTGTGGGGDDIQYF. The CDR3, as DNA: TGCGCCAGCAGCCCAACCCCTACCGGGACAGGGGGCGGAGGGGATGACATTCAGTACTTC.

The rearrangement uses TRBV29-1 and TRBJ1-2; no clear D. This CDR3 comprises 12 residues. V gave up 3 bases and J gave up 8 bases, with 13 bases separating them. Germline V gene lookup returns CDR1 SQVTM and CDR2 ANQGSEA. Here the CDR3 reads CSVDLSLGGYTF. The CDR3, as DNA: TGCAGCGTTGATCTTTCCTTGGGGGGCTACACCTTC.

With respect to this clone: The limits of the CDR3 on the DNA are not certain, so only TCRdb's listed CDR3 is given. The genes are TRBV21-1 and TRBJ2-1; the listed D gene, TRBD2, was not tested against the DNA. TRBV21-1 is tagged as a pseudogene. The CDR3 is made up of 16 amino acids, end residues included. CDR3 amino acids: CASSLRVVGRGSEQFF.

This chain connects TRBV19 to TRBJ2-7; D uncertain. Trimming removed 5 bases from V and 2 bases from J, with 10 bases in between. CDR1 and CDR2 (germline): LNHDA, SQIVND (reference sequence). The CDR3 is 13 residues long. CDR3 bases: TGTGCCAGTAGTGTGGACGGCCCCTACGAGCAGTACTTC. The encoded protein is CASSVDGPYEQYF.

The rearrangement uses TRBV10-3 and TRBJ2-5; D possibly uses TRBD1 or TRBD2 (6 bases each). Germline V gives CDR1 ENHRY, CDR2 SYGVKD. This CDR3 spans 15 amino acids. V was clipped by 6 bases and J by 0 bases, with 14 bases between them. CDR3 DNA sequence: TGTGCCATCAGGGGAGGTAGGGGGGACCAAGAGACCCAGTACTTC. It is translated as CAIRGGRGDQETQYF.

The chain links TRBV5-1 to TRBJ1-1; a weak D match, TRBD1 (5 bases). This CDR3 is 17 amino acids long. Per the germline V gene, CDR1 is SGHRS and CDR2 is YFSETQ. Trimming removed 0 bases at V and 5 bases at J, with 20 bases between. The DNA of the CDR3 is TGCGCCAGCAGCTTGGAAGGGACTCGCCTGACGGGGACTGAAGCTTTCTTT. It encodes CASSLEGTRLTGTEAFF.

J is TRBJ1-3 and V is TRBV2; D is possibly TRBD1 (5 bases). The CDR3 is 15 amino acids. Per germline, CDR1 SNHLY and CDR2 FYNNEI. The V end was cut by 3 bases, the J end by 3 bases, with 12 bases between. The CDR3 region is CASSEDGASGNTIYF. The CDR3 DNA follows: TGTGCCAGCAGTGAGGATGGGGCAAGTGGAAACACCATATATTTT.

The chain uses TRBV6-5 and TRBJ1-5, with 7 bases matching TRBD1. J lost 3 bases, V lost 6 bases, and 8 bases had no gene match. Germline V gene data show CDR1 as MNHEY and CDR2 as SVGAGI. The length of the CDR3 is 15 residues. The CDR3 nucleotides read TGTGCCAGCAGCCAGGGACAGCCAGACAATCAGCCCCAGCATTTT. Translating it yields CASSQGQPDNQPQHF.

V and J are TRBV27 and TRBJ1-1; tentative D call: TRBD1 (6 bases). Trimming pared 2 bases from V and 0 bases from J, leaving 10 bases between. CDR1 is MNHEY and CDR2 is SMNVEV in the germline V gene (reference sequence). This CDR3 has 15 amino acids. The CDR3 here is CASSLMGDMNTEAFF. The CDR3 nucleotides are TGTGCCAGCAGTTTAATGGGGGACATGAACACTGAAGCTTTCTTT.

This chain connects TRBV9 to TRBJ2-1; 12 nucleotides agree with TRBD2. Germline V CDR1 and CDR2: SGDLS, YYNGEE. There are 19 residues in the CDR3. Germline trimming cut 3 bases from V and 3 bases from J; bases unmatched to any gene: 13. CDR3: CASSAPSGRAPGHYNEQFF. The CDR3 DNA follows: TGTGCCAGCAGCGCCCCTAGCGGGAGGGCCCCGGGGCACTACAATGAGCAGTTCTTC.

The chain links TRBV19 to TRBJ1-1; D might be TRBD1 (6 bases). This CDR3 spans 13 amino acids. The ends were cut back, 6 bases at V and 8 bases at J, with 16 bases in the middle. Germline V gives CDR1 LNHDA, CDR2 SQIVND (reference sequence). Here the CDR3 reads CASSWGPPGEAFF. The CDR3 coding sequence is TGTGCCAGTAGCTGGGGGCCCCCTGGGGAAGCTTTCTTT. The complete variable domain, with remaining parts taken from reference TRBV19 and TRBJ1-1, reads DGGITQSPKYLFRKEGQNVTLSCEQNLNHDAMYWYRQDPGQGLRLIYYSQIVNDFQKGDIAEGYSVSREKKESFPLTVTSAQKNPTAFYLCASSWGPPGEAFFGQGTRLTVV.

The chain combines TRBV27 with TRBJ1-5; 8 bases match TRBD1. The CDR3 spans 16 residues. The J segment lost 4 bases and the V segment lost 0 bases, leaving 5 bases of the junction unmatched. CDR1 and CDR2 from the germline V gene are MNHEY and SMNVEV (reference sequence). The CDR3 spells CASSLSLTGGNQPQHF. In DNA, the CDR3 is TGTGCCAGCAGTTTATCGTTAACAGGGGGTAATCAGCCCCAGCATTTT.

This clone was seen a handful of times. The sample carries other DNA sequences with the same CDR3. The CDR3 sequence: CASSPGLAAYEQYF. The CDR3 nucleotides read TGTGCCAGTAGCCCCGGACTAGCGGCCTACGAGCAGTACTTC. The V gene is TRBV19, the J gene TRBJ2-7; TRBD2 matches at 10 bases. Germline loops: CDR1 LNHDA, CDR2 SQIVND (reference sequence). After removal of 6 bases from V and 2 bases from J, the junction contained 4 bases not matched to a gene. The CDR3 contains 14 residues.

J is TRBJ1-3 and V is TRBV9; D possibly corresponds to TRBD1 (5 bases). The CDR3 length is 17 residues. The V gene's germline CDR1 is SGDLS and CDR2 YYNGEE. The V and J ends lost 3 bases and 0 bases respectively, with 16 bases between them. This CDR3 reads CASSANPSGTSGNTIYF. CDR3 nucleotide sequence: TGTGCCAGCAGCGCCAACCCTTCAGGGACCTCTGGAAACACCATATATTTT.

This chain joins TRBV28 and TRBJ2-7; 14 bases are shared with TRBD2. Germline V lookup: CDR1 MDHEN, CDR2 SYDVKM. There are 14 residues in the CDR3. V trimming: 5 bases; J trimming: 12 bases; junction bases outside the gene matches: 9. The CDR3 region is CASSARLAGGPAYF. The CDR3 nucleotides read TGTGCCAGCAGTGCCCGACTAGCGGGAGGGCCCGCGTACTTC.

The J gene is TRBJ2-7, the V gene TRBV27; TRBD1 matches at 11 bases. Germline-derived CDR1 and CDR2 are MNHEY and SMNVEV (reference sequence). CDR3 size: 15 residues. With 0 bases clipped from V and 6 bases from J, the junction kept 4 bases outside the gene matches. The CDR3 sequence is CASSLSRTGGAEQYF. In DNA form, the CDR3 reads TGTGCCAGCAGTTTATCCCGGACAGGGGGCGCCGAGCAGTACTTC.

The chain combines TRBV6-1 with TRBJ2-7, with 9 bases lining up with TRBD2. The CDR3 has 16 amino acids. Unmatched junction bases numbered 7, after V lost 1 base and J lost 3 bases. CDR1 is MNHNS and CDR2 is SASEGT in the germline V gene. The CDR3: CASSEGAGLAVYEQYF. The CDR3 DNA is TGTGCCAGCAGTGAAGGGGCGGGACTAGCCGTCTACGAGCAGTACTTC.

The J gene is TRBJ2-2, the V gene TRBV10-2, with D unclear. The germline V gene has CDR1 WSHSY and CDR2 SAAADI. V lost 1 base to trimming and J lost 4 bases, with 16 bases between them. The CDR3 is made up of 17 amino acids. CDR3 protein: CASSEYSQPLSTGELFF. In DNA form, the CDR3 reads TGCGCCAGCAGTGAGTACTCGCAACCCCTCTCCACCGGGGAGCTGTTTTTT.

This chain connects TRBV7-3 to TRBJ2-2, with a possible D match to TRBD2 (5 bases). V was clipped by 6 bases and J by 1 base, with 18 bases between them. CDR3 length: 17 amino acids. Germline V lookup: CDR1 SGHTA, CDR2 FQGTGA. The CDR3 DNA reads TGTGCCAGCAGTTTTCTACTAGTACACAGGAACACCGGGGAGCTGTTTTTT. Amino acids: CASSFLLVHRNTGELFF. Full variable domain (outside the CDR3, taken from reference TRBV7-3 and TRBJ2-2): GAGVSQTPSNKVTEKGKYVELRCDPISGHTALYWYRQSLGQGPEFLIYFQGTGAADDSGLPNDRFFAVRPEGSVSTLKIQRTERGDSAVYLCASSFLLVHRNTGELFFGEGSRLTVL.

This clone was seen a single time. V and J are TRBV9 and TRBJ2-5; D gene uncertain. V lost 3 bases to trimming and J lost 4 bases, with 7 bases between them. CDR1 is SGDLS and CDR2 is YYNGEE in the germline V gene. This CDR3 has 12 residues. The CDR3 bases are TGTGCCAGCAGCGCTTTGGCAGAGACCCAGTACTTC. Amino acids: CASSALAETQYF. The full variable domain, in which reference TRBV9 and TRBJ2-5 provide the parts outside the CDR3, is DSGVTQTPKHLITATGQRVTLRCSPRSGDLSVYWYQQSLDQGLQFLIQYYNGEERAKGNILERFSAQQFPDLHSELNLSSLELGDSALYFCASSALAETQYFGPGTRLLVL.

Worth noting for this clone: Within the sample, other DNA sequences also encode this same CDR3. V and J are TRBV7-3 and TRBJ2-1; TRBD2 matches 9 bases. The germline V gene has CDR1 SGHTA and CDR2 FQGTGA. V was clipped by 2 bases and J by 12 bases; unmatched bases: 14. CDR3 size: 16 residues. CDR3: CASSLEGSGSPFGQFF. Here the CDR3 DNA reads TGTGCCAGCAGCTTAGAGGGTAGCGGGAGCCCTTTTGGGCAGTTCTTC.

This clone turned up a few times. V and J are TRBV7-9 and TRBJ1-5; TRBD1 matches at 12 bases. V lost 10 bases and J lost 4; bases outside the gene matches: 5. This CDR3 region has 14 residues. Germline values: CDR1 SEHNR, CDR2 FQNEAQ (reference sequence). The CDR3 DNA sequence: TGTGCCACCGGGACAGGGGGCAAGAATCAGCCCCAGCATTTT. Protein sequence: CATGTGGKNQPQHF.

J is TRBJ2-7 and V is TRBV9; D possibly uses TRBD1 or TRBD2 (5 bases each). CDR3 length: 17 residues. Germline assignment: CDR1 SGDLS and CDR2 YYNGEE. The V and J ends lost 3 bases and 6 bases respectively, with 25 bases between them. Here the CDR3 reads CASSGSLGHPPGGEQYF. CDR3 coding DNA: TGTGCCAGCAGCGGGAGTTTAGGACATCCCCCTGGGGGCGAGCAGTACTTC. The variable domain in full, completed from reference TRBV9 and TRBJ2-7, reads DSGVTQTPKHLITATGQRVTLRCSPRSGDLSVYWYQQSLDQGLQFLIQYYNGEERAKGNILERFSAQQFPDLHSELNLSSLELGDSALYFCASSGSLGHPPGGEQYFGPGTRLTVT.

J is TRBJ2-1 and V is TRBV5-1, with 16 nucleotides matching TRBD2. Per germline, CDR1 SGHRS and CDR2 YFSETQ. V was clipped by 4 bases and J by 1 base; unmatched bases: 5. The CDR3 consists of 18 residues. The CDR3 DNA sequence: TGCGCCAGCAGCCCTATGGGACTAGCGGGAGGGTCCTACAATGAGCAGTTCTTC. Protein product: CASSPMGLAGGSYNEQFF. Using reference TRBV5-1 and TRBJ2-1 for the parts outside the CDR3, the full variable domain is KAGVTQTPRYLIKTRGQQVTLSCSPISGHRSVSWYQQTPGQGLQFLFEYFSETQRNKGNFPGRFSGRQFSNSRSEMNVSTLELGDSALYLCASSPMGLAGGSYNEQFFGPGTRLTVL.

CDR3: CASSLSSGRGETQYF. Written as DNA, the CDR3 is TGTGCCAGCAGCTTAAGTAGCGGGAGGGGGGAGACCCAGTACTTC. The V call is TRBV11-2, the J call TRBJ2-5; 11 bases are a match to TRBD2. The CDR3 length is 15 residues. The junction had 4 bases not matched to a gene; V was cut back by 2 bases and J by 5 bases. CDR1 and CDR2 from the germline V gene are SGHAT and FQNNGV. Combining the CDR3 with reference TRBV11-2 and TRBJ2-5 gives the whole variable domain EAGVAQSPRYKIIEKRQSVAFWCNPISGHATLYWYQQILGQGPKLLIQFQNNGVVDDSQLPKDRFSAERLKGVDSTLKIQPAKLEDSAVYLCASSLSSGRGETQYFGPGTRLLVL.